This TCR beta chain was documented in a study of response to subunit inactivated influenza vaccine. Germline loops: CDR1 SEHNR, CDR2 FQNEAQ (reference sequence). The CDR3 contains 12 residues. V was clipped by 1 base and J by 8 bases, with 8 bases between them. Each CDR3 protein gets one entry after TCRdb re-called the RT-PCR reads with MiXCR. The sample carries a few hundred thousand distinct CDR3 sequences, 11% recorded once. These sequences were also reported in another study, on T cells expressing NK-cell markers. Per that paper: Making the TCR beta cDNA relied on 5'RACE template switching with UMIs. Source material for TCR beta repertoires consisted of sorted CD3+CD56+NKG2C+, CD3+CD56+NKG2C- and CD3+CD56-NKG2C+ T cells. Seven of the eight sequenced donors were classified as HCMV-seropositive, and one was classified as seronegative. The contribution of dominant NKG2C+ clonotypes to CD8+ T cells in five to seven donors was 1.0-7.0%. The leading position in the CD3+CD56-NKG2C+ fraction of several donors also went to these clonotypes.

This sample comprised PBMCs from blood, obtained on the day of vaccination. This TCR was sampled from a man between 50 and 59 years old who received an inactivated influenza vaccine. The chain is built from TRBV7-9 and TRBJ1-2, with no clear D. CDR3 region: CASSLVSWGYTF. The CDR3 nucleotides are TGTGCCAGCAGCTTAGTGTCCTGGGGCTACACCTTC.